A selection of T cell receptor beta chains follows, all from one sample in a study of shared clonotypes between healthy human individuals. TCRdb's copy holds only in-frame clones and misses some; the assay was immunoSEQ multiplex PCR. The sample yields 2.5 million or so clones, approximately 92% seen once. Sequencing was performed on naive CD4+ T cells sorted from blood. These TCRs come from a man aged 18-30 years in good health. Both conserved end residues are part of each CDR3. D genes are given only for firm matches. Clone size appears in some rows only: once, few, many, or a class for an expanded clone.

size	J	D	V	DNA	CDR3
few	TRBJ1-1	.	TRBV28	TGTGCCAGCAGTTTACCGCTCGTTGAAGCTTTCTTT	CASSLPLVEAFF
.	TRBJ2-7	TRBD2	TRBV6-6	TGTGCCAGCAGTTACCCAGCGGGGCGATCCTACGAGCAGTACTTC	CASSYPAGRSYEQYF
.	TRBJ1-1	.	TRBV2	TGTGCCAGCAGGCCAGGGAACACTGAAGCTTTCTTT	CASRPGNTEAFF
.	TRBJ2-2	.	TRBV9	TGTGCCAGCAATAAGAGGGGGGTTAACACCGGGGAGCTGTTTTTT	CASNKRGVNTGELFF
.	TRBJ2-7	TRBD1	TRBV2	TGTGCCAGCAGTGAAGGGGGGACAGGGCTCTACGAGCAGTACTTC	CASSEGGTGLYEQYF
.	TRBJ1-5	.	TRBV5-1	TGCGCCAGCAGCTTGGAGGGTAGCCCGGATCAGCCCCAGCATTTT	CASSLEGSPDQPQHF
.	TRBJ2-3	.	TRBV30	TGTGCCTGGATCACAGTAGATACGCAGTATTTT	CAWITVDTQYF
.	TRBJ2-7	.	TRBV18	TGTGCCAGCTCACCAAACAAGGTGGGGTACGAGCAGTACTTC	CASSPNKVGYEQYF
.	TRBJ2-2	TRBD2	TRBV7-3	TGTGCCAGCAGCCCTCGGGGACTAGCGGGGGTAACCGGGGAGCTGTTTTTT	CASSPRGLAGVTGELFF
.	TRBJ2-2	.	TRBV7-9	TGTGCCAGCAGCTTAGGGGTGGCGGGGGCCCTCGTCACCGGGGAGCTGTTTTTT	CASSLGVAGALVTGELFF
once	TRBJ2-4	.	TRBV25-1	TGTGCCAGCAGTGAATTTCTAGTGGACAAAAACATTCAGTACTTC	CASSEFLVDKNIQYF
.	TRBJ2-3	TRBD2	TRBV2	TGTGCCAGCAGTGAAAACTTAGCGGGAACGCAGTATTTT	CASSENLAGTQYF
.	TRBJ2-3	.	TRBV4-1	TGCGCCAGCAGCCAGCGACAAAGCACAGATACGCAGTATTTT	CASSQRQSTDTQYF
.	TRBJ2-3	TRBD2	TRBV5-8	TGTGCCAGCAGCTTCGGCGGGGGGCGGGTAGATACGCAGTATTTT	CASSFGGGRVDTQYF
.	TRBJ2-1	.	TRBV7-2	TGTGCCAGCAGCTCCTACCGGGAGATGGGTGAGCAGTTCTTC	CASSSYREMGEQFF
once	TRBJ2-6	.	TRBV7-9	TGTGCCAGCAGCCTCGGTAGCTCTGGGGCCAACGTCCTGACTTTC	CASSLGSSGANVLTF
.	TRBJ1-2	TRBD1	TRBV6-1	TGTGCCAGCAGTGCAGAAGTAGGACAGGTCGGCGGCTACACCTTC	CASSAEVGQVGGYTF
.	TRBJ1-2	.	TRBV10-3	TGTGCCATCAGTGAGAGTCAGACCTATGGCTACACCTTC	CAISESQTYGYTF
.	TRBJ1-6	.	TRBV19	TGTGCCAGTAGTATAGGTAGACAGATAACTTCACCCCTCCACTTT	CASSIGRQITSPLHF
.	TRBJ1-6	TRBD1	TRBV7-6	TGTGCCAGCAGCTCCGGACAGGGGGGTAATTCACCCCTCCACTTT	CASSSGQGGNSPLHF
once	TRBJ1-5	.	TRBV19	TGTGCCAGTAGTTTCGGGGCGAGTTCTCAGCATTTT	CASSFGASSQHF
.	TRBJ2-7	TRBD2	TRBV30	TGTGCCTGGAGTGTATGGGTGCGGGAGTTTCGGGGCGAGCAGTACTTC	CAWSVWVREFRGEQYF
.	TRBJ1-1	.	TRBV11-2	TGTGCCAGCAGCCTCCGTGGGGGGCTTGAAGCTTTCTTT	CASSLRGGLEAFF
.	TRBJ2-5	.	TRBV11-3	TGTGCCAGCAGCCTGGGGGGCGGGAGTGAGGAGACCCAGTACTTC	CASSLGGGSEETQYF
.	TRBJ2-1	TRBD1	TRBV5-1	TGCGCCAGCAGCTTTACAGGGGCAGCAGGTGAGCAGTTCTTC	CASSFTGAAGEQFF
few	TRBJ1-4	.	TRBV30	TGTGCCTGGAGTGGGGTGGTAGGTGAAAAACTGTTTTTT	CAWSGVVGEKLFF
.	TRBJ1-6	TRBD1	TRBV27	TGTGCCAGCAGCAACAGGGGGTTAGGCTCACCCCTCCACTTT	CASSNRGLGSPLHF
.	TRBJ2-1	TRBD2	TRBV15	TGTGCCACCAGCAGAGATGGTACTAGCGGCAGCTACAATGAGCAGTTCTTC	CATSRDGTSGSYNEQFF
.	TRBJ1-5	.	TRBV7-2	TGTGCCAGCAGCTTACAGGTTAGCAATCAGCCCCAGCATTTT	CASSLQVSNQPQHF
.	TRBJ2-7	TRBD2	TRBV4-3	TGCGCCAGCAGCCAAACTTCGGTCGGGTCTAGCGGGAGAGTAATGTGGGGCGAGCAGTACTTC	CASSQTSVGSSGRVMWGEQYF
.	TRBJ2-5	.	TRBV5-1	TGCGCCAGCAGCTTGGCGGGGAGGGGGGAGACCCAGTACTTC	CASSLAGRGETQYF
once	TRBJ2-7	.	TRBV5-8	TGTGCCAGCAGCTTGGGGCAGCGGAACTACGAGCAGTACTTC	CASSLGQRNYEQYF
.	TRBJ2-7	.	TRBV5-1	TGCGCCAGCAGCTTGGGACAGAACTCCTACGAGCAGTACTTC	CASSLGQNSYEQYF
.	TRBJ2-7	TRBD2	TRBV4-3	TGCGCCAGCAGCCAAGCCGGGGGGGGCGAGCAGTACTTC	CASSQAGGGEQYF
.	TRBJ2-7	.	TRBV6-1	TGTGCCAGCAGTGAACAGACTCAACCGGGACGGTTCTACGAGCAGTACTTC	CASSEQTQPGRFYEQYF
.	TRBJ1-4	.	TRBV19	TGTGCCAGTAATTACGGGACGATTAATGAAAAACTGTTTTTT	CASNYGTINEKLFF
few	TRBJ1-1	.	TRBV19	TGTGCCAGCCGAGGGGACCTAGGCTCTGAAGCTTTCTTT	CASRGDLGSEAFF
once	TRBJ2-5	TRBD1	TRBV12-5	TGTGCTAGTGGCCGGGACAGTTTCTTGGAGACCCAGTACTTC	CASGRDSFLETQYF
.	TRBJ1-3	TRBD1	TRBV28	TGTGCCAGCAGCCTACCGGGACAGGGGGCACAGGGAAACACCATATATTTT	CASSLPGQGAQGNTIYF
.	TRBJ1-1	.	TRBV5-4	TGTGCCAGCAGACAGGACAGTATGAACACTGAAGCTTTCTTT	CASRQDSMNTEAFF
.	TRBJ2-7	.	TRBV6-5	TGTGCCAGCAAACTGGACAGTACGAGTTCCGAGCAGTACTTC	CASKLDSTSSEQYF
.	TRBJ2-1	TRBD1	TRBV7-2	TGTGCCAGCAGCTTAGCTCAGGGGGCAAGGGAGCAGTTCTTC	CASSLAQGAREQFF
.	TRBJ2-7	TRBD1	TRBV2	TGTGCCAGCAGTCGACAGGGGCCCTACGAGCAGTACTTC	CASSRQGPYEQYF
.	TRBJ2-1	TRBD2	TRBV5-1	TGCGCCAGCAGCTTGAAAGTCGCTAGCGGGGGCTCGGAGCAGTTCTTC	CASSLKVASGGSEQFF
.	TRBJ1-2	.	TRBV15	TGTGCCACCAGCGCTATGACAGGACATATGGGCTACACCTTC	CATSAMTGHMGYTF
once	TRBJ2-3	.	TRBV4-1	TGCGCCAGCAGCCAAGGGAAGCGGGCGGTGATAGATACGCAGTATTTT	CASSQGKRAVIDTQYF
.	TRBJ2-1	TRBD2	TRBV30	TGTGCCTGGAGTGCCATGACAGGACTAGCTGGAGAGCAGTTCTTC	CAWSAMTGLAGEQFF
.	TRBJ2-7	TRBD1	TRBV27	TGTGCCAGCAGTTCTAGACAGGGCGACTACGAGCAGTACTTC	CASSSRQGDYEQYF
.	TRBJ2-2	TRBD2	TRBV6-5	TGTGCCAGCAGTTATAGTTCCCTAGCGGGCACCGGGGAGCTGTTTTTT	CASSYSSLAGTGELFF
.	TRBJ1-4	.	TRBV4-1	TGCGCCAGCAGCAGCCCAGGCGGGCCTAATGAAAAACTGTTTTTT	CASSSPGGPNEKLFF
.	TRBJ2-2	TRBD1	TRBV4-3	TGCGCCAGCAGCCAAGCCAGACAGGGCGCCGGGGAGCTGTTTTTT	CASSQARQGAGELFF
.	TRBJ1-1	TRBD1	TRBV7-2	TGTGCCAGCAGCAGGGACAGCTCTGAAGCTTTCTTT	CASSRDSSEAFF
.	TRBJ2-7	.	TRBV7-8	TGTGCCAGCAGCGGGCTACAGGGAGCTACCTACGAGCAGTACTTC	CASSGLQGATYEQYF
.	TRBJ1-3	.	TRBV30	TGTGCCTGGCACGGCGGGACGCCTGGAAACACCATATATTTT	CAWHGGTPGNTIYF
.	TRBJ1-6	.	TRBV10-1	TGCGCTCTACAACCCGGCAGGGGCCGCATGAGCTCCTATAATTCACCCCTCCACTTT	CALQPGRGRMSSYNSPLHF
.	TRBJ1-6	.	TRBV19	TGTGCCAGTAGTTCTCGGATTTATAATTCACCCCTCCACTTT	CASSSRIYNSPLHF
.	TRBJ2-7	.	TRBV28	TGTGCCAGCAGTCCGATTAGGGGGGGGCTAGTCTACGAGCAGTACTTC	CASSPIRGGLVYEQYF